The 19 T cell receptor beta chains reported below all come from one sample, sequenced in a study of cytomegalovirus exposure and HLA in healthy donors. Use of 60 Vbeta and 13 Jbeta primers characterized the PCR. Measured with immunoSEQ multiplex PCR; TCRdb has only the in-frame clones, and not every one. The table has 55,000 or so clones, 70% to 85% seen once. The specimen was PBMCs. All receptors derive from a man over 45 in good health and CMV-seronegative.

The V gene is TRBV30, the J gene TRBJ2-7; D is perhaps TRBD2 (6 bases). The length of the CDR3 is 12 residues. Germline CDR1 GTSNPN, CDR2 SVGIG (reference sequence). V was shortened by 0 bases and J by 4 bases, with 7 bases between the two germline ends. CDR3: CAWSVSGYEQYF. As DNA, the CDR3 is TGTGCCTGGAGTGTAAGCGGGTACGAGCAGTACTTC.

The genes are TRBV5-1 and TRBJ2-2; 8 bases are a match to TRBD1. This CDR3 comprises 14 residues. Germline CDR1 reads SGHRS; CDR2 reads YFSETQ. Trimming cost V 3 bases and J 13 bases; bases outside gene matches: 11. The CDR3 nucleotides are TGCGCCAGCAGCTCATCAGGGGGCGCCGAGGGGCTGTTTTTT. Translating it yields CASSSSGGAEGLFF.

CDR3 sequence: CASSKTGNTEAFF. The CDR3 coding sequence is TGTGCCAGCAGTAAGACAGGGAACACTGAAGCTTTCTTT. This chain joins TRBV6-5 and TRBJ1-1; weak D call: TRBD1 (6 bases). This CDR3 has 13 amino acids. V was trimmed by 5 bases and J by 1 base, leaving 8 bases between them. Germline V gene sequence: CDR1 MNHEY, CDR2 SVGAGI.

The rearrangement links TRBV11-2 to TRBJ1-1, with D hard to call. V lost 1 base to trimming and J lost 0 bases, with 9 bases between them. Germline CDR1 reads SGHAT; CDR2 reads FQNNGV. CDR3 size: 15 residues. DNA of the CDR3: TGTGCCAGCAGCTTAGGAGGGTCTATGAACACTGAAGCTTTCTTT. It is translated as CASSLGGSMNTEAFF.

The rearrangement links TRBV28 to TRBJ2-3; the match to TRBD1 covers 9 bases. The CDR3 consists of 16 residues. V shed 6 bases, J shed 4 bases, and the junction held 11 bases outside the gene matches. The V gene's germline CDR1 is MDHEN and CDR2 SYDVKM. For the CDR3, the DNA is TGTGCCAGCAGACACCGGACAGGGGTAGGCGCAGATACGCAGTATTTT. It yields the protein CASRHRTGVGADTQYF.

This clone was detected a few times. This chain uses TRBV7-2 with TRBJ2-7, with 15 nucleotides matching TRBD2. Germline V gene sequence: CDR1 SGHTA, CDR2 FQGNSA. This CDR3 is built from 18 residues. The V and J ends lost 4 bases and 0 bases, in that order; junction bases with no gene match: 7. The CDR3 loop reads CASSSGLAGGGSSYEQYF. The CDR3 nucleotides are TGTGCCAGCAGCTCGGGACTAGCGGGGGGTGGAAGCTCCTACGAGCAGTACTTC.

Here the CDR3 DNA reads TGTGCCAGTAGTATAGCGAATCAGCCCCAGCATTTT. It is translated as CASSIANQPQHF. The chain combines TRBV19 with TRBJ1-5; D remains ambiguous. V was clipped by 1 base and J by 4 bases, with 2 bases between them. The CDR3 covers 12 residues. The germline V gene encodes CDR1 LNHDA and CDR2 SQIVND (reference sequence).

V usage is TRBV28 and J usage is TRBJ1-5; tentative D call: TRBD1 (6 bases). Trimming took off 7 bases at V and 4 bases at J, with 14 bases between the two ends. The CDR3 sequence is 14 residues long. Per the germline V gene, CDR1 is MDHEN and CDR2 is SYDVKM. This CDR3 is CASKPRQANQPQHF. The CDR3 DNA is TGTGCCAGCAAACCGCGACAGGCGAATCAGCCCCAGCATTTT.

This clone was seen a handful of times. The J gene is TRBJ1-6, the V gene TRBV5-1, with TRBD1 as a possible D gene (6 bases). Trimming shortened V by 4 bases and J by 2 bases, and 10 bases separated the two germline ends. This CDR3 comprises 15 residues. Germline V gene sequence: CDR1 SGHRS, CDR2 YFSETQ. Here the CDR3 reads CASSEGVAYNSPLHF. The CDR3 DNA is TGCGCCAGCAGCGAGGGGGTCGCCTATAATTCACCCCTCCACTTT.

This clone was seen only a few times. The V call is TRBV7-2, the J call TRBJ2-7, with D perhaps matching TRBD1 (5 bases). The CDR3 is 14 amino acids. Germline CDR1 and CDR2: SGHTA and FQGNSA. V lost 3 bases and J 5 bases, leaving 14 bases between the germline ends. The CDR3 sequence: CASSLGQSIHEQYF. DNA for the CDR3: TGTGCCAGCAGCTTGGGGCAGTCAATCCACGAGCAGTACTTC.

CDR3 region: CASSPGSPYNSPLHF. DNA for the CDR3: TGTGCCAGCAGCCCGGGGAGCCCCTATAATTCACCCCTCCACTTT. The chain employs TRBV5-4 and TRBJ1-6; D gene ambiguous. The CDR3 consists of 15 residues. Germline V lookup: CDR1 SGHNT, CDR2 YYREEE (reference sequence). Between the trimmed V and J ends, which lost 4 bases and 2 bases, there was a span of 10 bases.

This clone has more than one count but fewer than ten. The chain carries TRBV7-2 and TRBJ1-5; 8 bases map to TRBD1. The CDR3 length is 15 residues. Germline lookup yields CDR1 SGHTA and CDR2 FQGNSA. With 5 bases clipped from V and 5 bases from J, the junction kept 8 bases outside the gene matches. The CDR3 protein is CASSRKGTGDQPQHF. The CDR3 DNA reads as TGTGCCAGCAGCAGAAAAGGGACAGGTGATCAGCCCCAGCATTTT.

This sequence joins TRBV6-5 and TRBJ2-7, with TRBD1 matching 8 bases. Germline CDR1 reads MNHEY; CDR2 reads SVGAGI. The CDR3 is made up of 14 amino acids. Trimming removed 5 bases from V and 2 bases from J; junction bases left unmatched: 5. The CDR3 protein is CASSLTGATYEQYF. CDR3 nucleotides: TGTGCCAGCAGTCTGACAGGGGCTACCTACGAGCAGTACTTC.

This rearrangement joins TRBV7-2 to TRBJ2-2; D is ambiguous. This CDR3 comprises 15 residues. V was pared by 0 bases and J by 7 bases, with 12 bases between. The V gene's germline CDR1 is SGHTA and CDR2 FQGNSA. The CDR3 DNA is TGTGCCAGCAGCTTAGCGTTCCTTCTCGGCGGGGAGCTGTTTTTT. As protein: CASSLAFLLGGELFF. Drawing the rest from reference TRBV7-2 and TRBJ2-2, the complete variable domain is GAGVSQSPSNKVTEKGKDVELRCDPISGHTALYWYRQSLGQGLEFLIYFQGNSAPDKSGLPSDRFSAERTGGSVSTLTIQRTQQEDSAVYLCASSLAFLLGGELFFGEGSRLTVL.

This clone has only a few counts. The V and J genes are TRBV5-4 and TRBJ1-1, with D unresolved. V gave up 2 bases and J gave up 0 bases, with 5 bases separating them. The CDR3 is 13 amino acids. Germline assignment: CDR1 SGHNT and CDR2 YYREEE (reference sequence). The CDR3 DNA reads as TGTGCCAGCAGCTTTCCCATGAACACTGAAGCTTTCTTT. This encodes CASSFPMNTEAFF.

This clone was seen only once. V gene TRBV28 combines with J gene TRBJ1-3; TRBD1 aligns across 9 bases. This CDR3 has 16 amino acids. V was pared by 0 bases and J by 0 bases, with 0 bases of the junction left unmatched. Per germline, CDR1 MDHEN and CDR2 SYDVKM. The CDR3 coding sequence is TGTGCCAGCAGTTTATGGACAGGGGGCTCTGGAAACACCATATATTTT. This codes for CASSLWTGGSGNTIYF.

This clone appeared a few times. The DNA for the CDR3 is TGCGCCAGCAGCCCGGGGACAGTCTCCTACGAGCAGTACTTC. Translating gives CASSPGTVSYEQYF. The chain has TRBV5-1 and TRBJ2-7, with 7 bases aligning to TRBD1. J gave up 0 bases and V 4 bases, and 4 bases lay outside the gene matches. This CDR3 spans 14 amino acids. CDR1 is SGHRS and CDR2 is YFSETQ in the germline V gene.

This clone was seen only a few times. V and J are TRBV2 and TRBJ1-2; TRBD1 matches 9 bases. The CDR3 length is 14 residues. CDR1 is SNHLY and CDR2 is FYNNEI in the germline V gene. Unmatched junction bases numbered 9, after V lost 6 bases and J lost 7 bases. The CDR3 DNA sequence: TGTGCCAGCAGCCCCGGGACAGGGCTTAGTGGCTACACCTTC. Its protein product is CASSPGTGLSGYTF.

The V call is TRBV4-2, the J call TRBJ2-5, with 9 bases that match TRBD2. Germline CDR1 is LGHNA and CDR2 is YNFKEQ. CDR3 length: 15 residues. Trimming cost V 3 bases and J 4 bases; bases outside gene matches: 6. The CDR3 sequence is CASSQLAGKGETQYF. CDR3 DNA sequence: TGTGCCAGCAGCCAGCTAGCGGGGAAGGGAGAGACCCAGTACTTC.